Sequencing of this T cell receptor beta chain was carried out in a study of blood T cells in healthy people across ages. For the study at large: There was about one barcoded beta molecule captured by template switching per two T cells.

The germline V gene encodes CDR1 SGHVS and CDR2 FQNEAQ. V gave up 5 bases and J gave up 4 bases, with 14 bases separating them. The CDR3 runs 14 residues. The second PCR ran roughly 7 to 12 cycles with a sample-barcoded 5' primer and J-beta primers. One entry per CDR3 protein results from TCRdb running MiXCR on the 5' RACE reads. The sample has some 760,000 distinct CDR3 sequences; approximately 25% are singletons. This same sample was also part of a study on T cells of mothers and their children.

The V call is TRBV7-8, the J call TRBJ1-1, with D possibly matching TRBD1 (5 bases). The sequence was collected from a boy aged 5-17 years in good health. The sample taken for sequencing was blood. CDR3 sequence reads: CASSLLDGGTEAFF. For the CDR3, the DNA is TGTGCCAGCAGCCTTCTCGACGGGGGCACTGAAGCTTTCTTT.